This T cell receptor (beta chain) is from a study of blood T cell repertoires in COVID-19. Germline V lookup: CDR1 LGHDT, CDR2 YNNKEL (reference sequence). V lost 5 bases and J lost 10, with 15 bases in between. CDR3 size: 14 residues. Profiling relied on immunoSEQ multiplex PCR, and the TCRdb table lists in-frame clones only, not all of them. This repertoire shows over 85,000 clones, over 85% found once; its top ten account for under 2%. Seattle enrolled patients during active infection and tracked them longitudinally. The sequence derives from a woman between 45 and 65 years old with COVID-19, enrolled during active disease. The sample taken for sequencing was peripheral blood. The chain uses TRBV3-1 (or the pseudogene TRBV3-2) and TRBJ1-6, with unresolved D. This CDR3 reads CASSGETFGSPLHF. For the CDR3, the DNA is TGTGCCAGCAGCGGTGAAACGTTTGGCTCACCCCTCCACTTT.